This TCR beta chain derives from a study of blood T cells in healthy people across ages. To note about this clonotype: What it binds is unknown.

Through a sample-barcoded 5' primer and a J-beta primer mix, a second PCR was run for about 6 to 12 cycles. Researchers report that a template-switch adaptor with 12 random nucleotides tagged each cDNA molecule. TCRdb re-called the 5' RACE reads with MiXCR, one entry per CDR3 protein. The table has under 800,000 distinct CDR3 sequences, approximately 43% seen once. The CDR3 has 19 residues. The germline V and J ends were trimmed by 4 bases and 11 bases, with 35 bases remaining between them. CDR1 is SEHNR and CDR2 is FQNEAQ in the germline V gene (reference sequence). Drawing of peripheral blood yielded ten milliliters from each donor. General study results and limits: Older age went with lower TCR beta diversity per million T cells, in a roughly linear way.

The chain employs TRBV7-9 and TRBJ2-5; TRBD1 might be the D (6 bases). The origin of this receptor is a woman aged 55-69 years in good health. Sequences were obtained from blood. CDR3 residues: CASSSDYSSGHNFFDEQYF. Written as DNA, the CDR3 is TGTGCCAGCAGCTCGGATTATAGCTCGGGACACAATTTCTTCGATGAGCAGTACTTC.